This TCR beta chain was identified during a study of T cells expressing NK-cell markers. No DNA is given; TCRdb re-called the 5' RACE reads and lists each CDR3 protein once. Its table records about 110,000 distinct CDR3 sequences. Germline V CDR1 and CDR2: SEHNR, FQNEAQ (reference sequence). The CDR3 has 13 residues. This TCR was recovered from a woman aged 18 to 75 in good health. The rearrangement joins TRBV7-9 to TRBJ2-5. Specimen: blood T cells: a sorted CD56 or NKG2C T cell subset, CD4+ or CD8+ T cells, or bulk PBMC T cells (not recorded which). CDR3 in amino acids: CASSLPDLETQYF.